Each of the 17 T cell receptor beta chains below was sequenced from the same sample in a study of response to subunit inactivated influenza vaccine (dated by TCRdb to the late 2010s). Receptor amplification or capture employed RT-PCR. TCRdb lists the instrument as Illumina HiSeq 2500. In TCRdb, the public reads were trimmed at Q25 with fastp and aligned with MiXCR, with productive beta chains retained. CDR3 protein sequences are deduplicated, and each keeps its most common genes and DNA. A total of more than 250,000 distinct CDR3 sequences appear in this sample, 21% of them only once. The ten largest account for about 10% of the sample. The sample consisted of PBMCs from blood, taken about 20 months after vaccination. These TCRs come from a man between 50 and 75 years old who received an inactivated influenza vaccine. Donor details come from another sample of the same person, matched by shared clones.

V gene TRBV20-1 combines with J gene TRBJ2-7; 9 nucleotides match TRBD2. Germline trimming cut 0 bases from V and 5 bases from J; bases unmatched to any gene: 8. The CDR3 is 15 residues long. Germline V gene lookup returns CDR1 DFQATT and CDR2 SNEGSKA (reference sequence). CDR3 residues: CSARDGAGGGHEQYF. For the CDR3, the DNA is TGCAGTGCTAGAGATGGCGCGGGAGGGGGTCACGAGCAGTACTTC.

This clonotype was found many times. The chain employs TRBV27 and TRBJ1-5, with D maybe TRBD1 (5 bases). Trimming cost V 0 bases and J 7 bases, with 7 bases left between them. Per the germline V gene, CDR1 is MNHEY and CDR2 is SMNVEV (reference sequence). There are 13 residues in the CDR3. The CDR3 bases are TGTGCCAGCAGTTTATCGCAGGGACAGCCCCAGCATTTT. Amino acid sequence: CASSLSQGQPQHF.

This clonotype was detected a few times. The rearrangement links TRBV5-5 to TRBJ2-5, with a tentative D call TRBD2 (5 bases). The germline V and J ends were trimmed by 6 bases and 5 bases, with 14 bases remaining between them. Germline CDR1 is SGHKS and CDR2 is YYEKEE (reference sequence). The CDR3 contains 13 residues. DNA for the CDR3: TGTGCCAGCATCCTAGCCCCCGGGGAGACCCAGTACTTC. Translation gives CASILAPGETQYF.

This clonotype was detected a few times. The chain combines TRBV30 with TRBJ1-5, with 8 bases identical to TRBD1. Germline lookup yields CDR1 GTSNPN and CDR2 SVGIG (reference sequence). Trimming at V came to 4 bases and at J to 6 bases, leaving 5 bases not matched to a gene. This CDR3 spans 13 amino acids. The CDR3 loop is CAWTGQASQPQHF. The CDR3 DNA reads TGTGCCTGGACGGGACAGGCTAGTCAGCCCCAGCATTTT.

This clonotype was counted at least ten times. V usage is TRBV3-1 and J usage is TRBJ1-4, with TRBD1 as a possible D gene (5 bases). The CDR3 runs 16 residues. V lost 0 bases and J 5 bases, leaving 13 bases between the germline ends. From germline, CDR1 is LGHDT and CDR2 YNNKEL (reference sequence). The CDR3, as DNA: TGTGCCAGCAGCCAAGATCCCGGACACCGAAATGAAAAACTGTTTTTT. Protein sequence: CASSQDPGHRNEKLFF.

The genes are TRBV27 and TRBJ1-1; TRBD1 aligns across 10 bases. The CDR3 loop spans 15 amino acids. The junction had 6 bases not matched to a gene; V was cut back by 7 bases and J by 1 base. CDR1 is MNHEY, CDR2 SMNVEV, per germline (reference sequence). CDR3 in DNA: TGTGCCAGCAAGGGACAGGGGATGGAGAACACTGAAGCTTTCTTT. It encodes CASKGQGMENTEAFF.

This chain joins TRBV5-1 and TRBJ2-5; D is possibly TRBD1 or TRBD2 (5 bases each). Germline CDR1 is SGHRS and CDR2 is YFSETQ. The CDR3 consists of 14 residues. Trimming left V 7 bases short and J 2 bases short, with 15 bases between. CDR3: CASQTGREQETQYF. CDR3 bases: TGCGCCAGCCAAACGGGACGGGAACAAGAGACCCAGTACTTC.

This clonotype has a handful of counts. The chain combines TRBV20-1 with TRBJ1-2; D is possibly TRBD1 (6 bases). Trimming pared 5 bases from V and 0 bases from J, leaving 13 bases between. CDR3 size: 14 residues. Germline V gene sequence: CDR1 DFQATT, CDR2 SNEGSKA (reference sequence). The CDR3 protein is CSALNRAANYGYTF. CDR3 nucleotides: TGCAGTGCTCTAAACAGGGCCGCTAACTATGGCTACACCTTC.

The CDR3 DNA follows: TGTGCCAGCAGTCCGACCGGACAGGGGTACGAGCAGTACTTC. Encoded protein: CASSPTGQGYEQYF. The chain joins TRBV12-3 or TRBV12-4 to TRBJ2-7, with TRBD1 identical over 9 bases. CDR3 length: 14 amino acids. V lost 5 bases to trimming and J lost 4 bases; unmatched junction nucleotides: 6.

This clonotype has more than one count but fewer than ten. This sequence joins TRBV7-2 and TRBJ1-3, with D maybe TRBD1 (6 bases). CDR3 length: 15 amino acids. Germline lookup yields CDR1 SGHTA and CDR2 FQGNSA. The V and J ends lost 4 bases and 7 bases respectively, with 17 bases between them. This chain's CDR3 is CASSSPQGLGNTIYF. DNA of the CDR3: TGTGCCAGCAGCTCCCCACAGGGTTTAGGGAACACCATATATTTT. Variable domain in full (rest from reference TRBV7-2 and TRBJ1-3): GAGVSQSPSNKVTEKGKDVELRCDPISGHTALYWYRQSLGQGLEFLIYFQGNSAPDKSGLPSDRFSAERTGGSVSTLTIQRTQQEDSAVYLCASSSPQGLGNTIYFGEGSWLTVV.

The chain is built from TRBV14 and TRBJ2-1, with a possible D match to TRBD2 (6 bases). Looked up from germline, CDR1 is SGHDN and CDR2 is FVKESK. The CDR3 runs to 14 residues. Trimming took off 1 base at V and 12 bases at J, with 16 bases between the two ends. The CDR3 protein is CASSQVALGGPQFF. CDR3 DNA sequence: TGTGCCAGCAGCCAAGTTGCCTTGGGAGGCCCGCAGTTCTTC.

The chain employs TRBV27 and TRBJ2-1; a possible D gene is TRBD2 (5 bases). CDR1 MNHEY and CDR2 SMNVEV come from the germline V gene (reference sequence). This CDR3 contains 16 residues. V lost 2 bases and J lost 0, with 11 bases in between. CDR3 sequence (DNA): TGTGCCAGCAGTTTAAGAGCGGTGAGCTCCTACAATGAGCAGTTCTTC. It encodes CASSLRAVSSYNEQFF.

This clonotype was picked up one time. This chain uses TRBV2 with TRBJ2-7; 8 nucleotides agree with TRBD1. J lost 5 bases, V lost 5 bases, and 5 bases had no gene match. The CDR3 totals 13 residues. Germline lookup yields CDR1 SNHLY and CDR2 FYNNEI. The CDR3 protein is CASSRQGPDEQYF. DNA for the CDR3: TGTGCCAGCAGTCGACAGGGGCCGGACGAGCAGTACTTC.

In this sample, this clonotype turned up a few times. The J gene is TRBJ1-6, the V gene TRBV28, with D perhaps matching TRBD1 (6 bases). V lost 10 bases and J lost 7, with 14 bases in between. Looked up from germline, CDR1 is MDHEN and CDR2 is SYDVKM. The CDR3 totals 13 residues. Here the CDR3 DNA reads TGTGCCACGAAAACAGGGCGGAATTCACCCCTCCACTTT. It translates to CATKTGRNSPLHF.

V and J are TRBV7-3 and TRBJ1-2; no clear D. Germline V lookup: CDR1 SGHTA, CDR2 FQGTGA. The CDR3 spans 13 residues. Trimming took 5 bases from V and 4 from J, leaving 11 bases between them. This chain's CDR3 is CASSPDGSYGYTF. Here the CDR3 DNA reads TGTGCCAGCAGCCCGGACGGATCCTATGGCTACACCTTC.

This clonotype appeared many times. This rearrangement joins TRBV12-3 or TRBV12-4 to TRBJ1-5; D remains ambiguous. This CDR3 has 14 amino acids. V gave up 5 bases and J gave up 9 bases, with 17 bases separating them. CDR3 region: CASSPEAAVGPQHF. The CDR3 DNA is TGTGCCAGCAGTCCGGAGGCAGCTGTAGGGCCCCAGCATTTT.

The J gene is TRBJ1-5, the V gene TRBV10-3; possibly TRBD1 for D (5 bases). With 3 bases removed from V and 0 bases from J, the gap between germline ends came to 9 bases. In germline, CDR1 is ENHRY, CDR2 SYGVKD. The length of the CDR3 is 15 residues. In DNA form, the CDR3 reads TGTGCCATCAGTGATAGGAGGGGTAGCAATCAGCCCCAGCATTTT. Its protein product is CAISDRRGSNQPQHF.